Shown below are 15 T cell receptor beta chains from a single sample sequenced in a study of cytomegalovirus exposure and HLA in healthy donors. Libraries were prepared by immunoSEQ multiplex PCR; TCRdb keeps only in-frame clonotypes and omits some of them. This table holds some 200,000 clones, around nine tenths found once. The sample comprised PBMCs. The receptors stem from a man aged 25-45 years in good health and CMV-seropositive.

The chain employs TRBV11-2 and TRBJ2-1; 9 positions agree with TRBD2. The CDR3 loop spans 15 amino acids. The J segment lost 2 bases and the V segment lost 5 bases, leaving 4 bases of the junction unmatched. Germline CDR1 SGHAT, CDR2 FQNNGV. This chain's CDR3 is CASSPGTSTYNEQFF. CDR3 DNA: TGTGCCAGCAGCCCCGGGACTAGCACCTACAATGAGCAGTTCTTC. Combining the CDR3 with reference TRBV11-2 and TRBJ2-1 gives the whole variable domain EAGVAQSPRYKIIEKRQSVAFWCNPISGHATLYWYQQILGQGPKLLIQFQNNGVVDDSQLPKDRFSAERLKGVDSTLKIQPAKLEDSAVYLCASSPGTSTYNEQFFGPGTRLTVL.

The CDR3 is CASSIERQSYEQYF. CDR3 nucleotide sequence: TGTGCCAGTAGTATAGAAAGGCAGTCCTACGAGCAGTACTTC. The J gene is TRBJ2-7, the V gene TRBV19, with D unresolved. Trimming took 0 bases from V and 1 from J, leaving 7 bases between them. The CDR3 totals 14 residues. CDR1 is LNHDA, CDR2 SQIVND, per germline (reference sequence).

This chain joins TRBV5-1 and TRBJ1-3; D ambiguous. Trimming removed 0 bases from V and 0 bases from J, with 13 bases in between. CDR1 is SGHRS, CDR2 YFSETQ, per germline. This CDR3 comprises 17 residues. CDR3 nucleotides: TGCGCCAGCAGCTTGGGGGCAGCAGGAGTCTCTGGAAACACCATATATTTT. It encodes CASSLGAAGVSGNTIYF. The full variable domain, in which reference TRBV5-1 and TRBJ1-3 provide the parts outside the CDR3, is KAGVTQTPRYLIKTRGQQVTLSCSPISGHRSVSWYQQTPGQGLQFLFEYFSETQRNKGNFPGRFSGRQFSNSRSEMNVSTLELGDSALYLCASSLGAAGVSGNTIYFGEGSWLTVV.

The chain links TRBV5-1 to TRBJ2-5, with a possible D match to TRBD2 (5 bases). V dropped 2 bases and J dropped 4 bases, with 6 bases sitting between them. This CDR3 has 12 residues. Germline CDR1 SGHRS, CDR2 YFSETQ. CDR3 loop: CASSFRGETQYF. Written as DNA, the CDR3 is TGCGCCAGCAGCTTCCGGGGAGAGACCCAGTACTTC.

The rearrangement joins TRBV10-3 to TRBJ1-1, with 8 positions matching TRBD1. This CDR3 has 15 amino acids. Germline V gene lookup returns CDR1 ENHRY and CDR2 SYGVKD. Unmatched junction bases numbered 10, after V lost 4 bases and J lost 6 bases. CDR3: CAISAPGQAGAEAFF. The CDR3 nucleotides read TGTGCCATCAGTGCCCCGGGACAGGCAGGGGCTGAAGCTTTCTTT.

The chain joins TRBV7-2 to TRBJ2-3; 8 bases are shared with TRBD2. The CDR3 has 17 amino acids. Germline lookup yields CDR1 SGHTA and CDR2 FQGNSA. With 5 bases clipped from V and 2 bases from J, the junction kept 12 bases outside the gene matches. CDR3 nucleotides: TGTGCCAGCAGCATAATAGCGGGGAGACAGAACACAGATACGCAGTATTTT. This gives the protein CASSIIAGRQNTDTQYF.

The V gene is TRBV4-1, the J gene TRBJ2-7; weak D call: TRBD2 (6 bases). The V end was cut by 4 bases, the J end by 7 bases, with 17 bases between. CDR1 is MGHRA, CDR2 YSYEKL, per germline. The CDR3 runs 14 residues. CDR3 bases: TGCGCCAGCAGCCCCGCAGGCGAGGGGAGGGAGCAGTACTTC. Its protein is CASSPAGEGREQYF.

As concerns this clone: One end of the junction is discordant with germline, which a read error may explain. The rearrangement uses TRBV7-7 and TRBJ1-4; D unclear. The CDR3 length is 15 residues. Germline V gene lookup returns CDR1 SSHAT and CDR2 FNYEAQ (reference sequence). Written as DNA, the CDR3 is TGTGCTAGCAGCCTGGGTCTCGCAACTAATGAAAAACTGTTTTTT. This sequence encodes CASSLGLATNEKLFF.

The chain uses TRBV2 and TRBJ2-3, with D unclear. Germline lookup yields CDR1 SNHLY and CDR2 FYNNEI. Trimming took 4 bases from V and 1 from J, leaving 6 bases between them. The CDR3 is 13 amino acids. In DNA form, the CDR3 reads TGTGCCAGCAGTGTATACGGCACAGATACGCAGTATTTT. The encoded protein is CASSVYGTDTQYF.

V usage is TRBV2 and J usage is TRBJ1-5, with D possibly TRBD1 on 5 matching bases. V was shortened by 4 bases and J by 11 bases, with 12 bases between the two germline ends. CDR3 length equals 12 residues. Germline CDR1 SNHLY, CDR2 FYNNEI. Here the CDR3 DNA reads TGTGCCAGCAGTGGGGGGTATGGGGCCCAGCATTTT. The encoded protein is CASSGGYGAQHF. Filled out from reference TRBV2 and TRBJ1-5, the complete variable domain reads EPEVTQTPSHQVTQMGQEVILRCVPISNHLYFYWYRQILGQKVEFLVSFYNNEISEKSEIFDDQFSVERPDGSNFTLKIRSTKLEDSAMYFCASSGGYGAQHFGDGTRLSIL.

V usage is TRBV27 and J usage is TRBJ2-1; no clear D. Deletions cut 3 bases from V and 3 bases from J, with 9 bases between. CDR1 MNHEY and CDR2 SMNVEV come from the germline V gene (reference sequence). CDR3 length: 14 amino acids. As DNA, the CDR3 is TGTGCCAGCAGTTTTGGACGGTACTACAATGAGCAGTTCTTC. Translation gives CASSFGRYYNEQFF.

V usage is TRBV5-1 and J usage is TRBJ2-4, with D maybe TRBD2 (6 bases). This CDR3 is built from 13 residues. V lost 3 bases and J lost 9, with 13 bases in between. Germline CDR1 and CDR2: SGHRS and YFSETQ. The chain's CDR3 is CASSSGQEGIQYF. The CDR3 DNA reads TGCGCCAGCAGCTCCGGCCAGGAGGGCATTCAGTACTTC.

The V gene is TRBV28, the J gene TRBJ2-5; D gene unclear. V lost 2 bases and J 1 base, leaving 5 bases between the germline ends. The CDR3 length is 13 residues. CDR1 is MDHEN, CDR2 SYDVKM, per germline. Here the CDR3 DNA reads TGTGCCAGCAGTTTACCCGTCCAAGAGACCCAGTACTTC. Translating it yields CASSLPVQETQYF.

The chain recombines TRBV9 with TRBJ2-2; TRBD2 matches 9 bases. The CDR3 sequence is 17 residues long. Germline loops: CDR1 SGDLS, CDR2 YYNGEE. Trimming at V came to 4 bases and at J to 7 bases, leaving 14 bases not matched to a gene. The CDR3 here is CASSPKLGTSMHGELFF. Written as DNA, the CDR3 is TGTGCCAGCAGCCCCAAGTTGGGGACTAGCATGCACGGGGAGCTGTTTTTT. The full variable domain, its missing parts supplied by reference TRBV9 and TRBJ2-2, is DSGVTQTPKHLITATGQRVTLRCSPRSGDLSVYWYQQSLDQGLQFLIQYYNGEERAKGNILERFSAQQFPDLHSELNLSSLELGDSALYFCASSPKLGTSMHGELFFGEGSRLTVL.

This clone is a singleton in its sample. V is TRBV29-1 and J is TRBJ2-2; D is possibly TRBD1 (5 bases). The germline V and J ends were trimmed by 4 bases and 5 bases, with 14 bases remaining between them. Germline V gene lookup returns CDR1 SQVTM and CDR2 ANQGSEA. The CDR3 totals 14 residues. The CDR3 DNA follows: TGCAGCGTTGGACCAGGAACAGGAACCGGGGAGCTGTTTTTT. Translating it yields CSVGPGTGTGELFF.